The 8 T cell receptor beta chains in this list originate from one sample, sequenced in a study of cytomegalovirus exposure and HLA in healthy donors. PCR used 60 Vbeta primers and 13 Jbeta primers. The assay was immunoSEQ multiplex PCR, and TCRdb's table has in-frame clones only and misses some. Of about 130,000 clones in the sample, roughly 80% were seen once. The sequencing input was PBMCs. The receptors here all came from a man aged 40-50 years in good health and CMV-seronegative.

The chain uses TRBV7-9 and TRBJ2-7; the match to TRBD2 covers 11 bases. With 5 bases clipped from V and 7 bases from J, the junction kept 10 bases outside the gene matches. Germline values: CDR1 SEHNR, CDR2 FQNEAQ (reference sequence). The CDR3 loop spans 15 amino acids. The CDR3 DNA reads TGTGCCAGCAGCCTAGGGACTAGCGGACCGGGGGAGCAGTACTTC. Protein: CASSLGTSGPGEQYF.

This clone was observed a few times. The chain links TRBV6-5 to TRBJ2-5; 11 bases fit TRBD2. Trimming took 0 bases from V and 5 from J; bases not matched to a gene: 5. CDR3 size: 16 residues. Germline V gene sequence: CDR1 MNHEY, CDR2 SVGAGI. CDR3 region: CASSYSSTSGMETQYF. Here the CDR3 DNA reads TGTGCCAGCAGTTACTCGTCGACTAGCGGGATGGAGACCCAGTACTTC.

This clone was seen a few times. The CDR3 nucleotides read TGCGCCAGCAGCCAAGGCCCTACAGGGAATCACGAGCAGTACTTC. Protein product: CASSQGPTGNHEQYF. The genes are TRBV4-1 and TRBJ2-7; D perhaps matches TRBD1 (6 bases). V lost 1 base to trimming and J lost 5 bases, with 15 bases between them. The CDR3 runs 15 residues. Germline V lookup: CDR1 MGHRA, CDR2 YSYEKL.

The gene calls are TRBV29-1 and TRBJ2-7; a possible D gene is TRBD1 (5 bases). This CDR3 contains 14 residues. V was pared by 0 bases and J by 3 bases, with 12 bases between. Germline CDR1 is SQVTM and CDR2 is ANQGSEA. DNA of the CDR3: TGCAGCGTTGAAGATCTGCAGGGCAGCTACGAGCAGTACTTC. As protein: CSVEDLQGSYEQYF.

The genes are TRBV9 and TRBJ2-7; 8 bases align to TRBD2. The CDR3 has 16 residues. From germline, CDR1 is SGDLS and CDR2 YYNGEE. V trimming: 3 bases; J trimming: 5 bases; junction bases outside the gene matches: 13. The CDR3 protein is CASSGQRGSSGHEQYF. The CDR3 DNA follows: TGTGCCAGCAGCGGGCAGCGGGGGAGCTCGGGTCACGAGCAGTACTTC.

The chain has TRBV7-9 and TRBJ2-7; TRBD1 matches 10 bases. Germline V CDR1 and CDR2: SEHNR, FQNEAQ (reference sequence). This CDR3 contains 15 residues. With V trimmed by 4 bases and J by 3 bases, 6 bases remained unmatched. The CDR3 is CASSSEDRGLYEQYF. CDR3 in DNA: TGTGCCAGCAGCTCCGAAGACAGGGGGCTCTACGAGCAGTACTTC. Using reference TRBV7-9 and TRBJ2-7 for the parts outside the CDR3, the full variable domain is DTGVSQNPRHKITKRGQNVTFRCDPISEHNRLYWYRQTLGQGPEFLTYFQNEAQLEKSRLLSDRFSAERPKGSFSTLEIQRTEQGDSAMYLCASSSEDRGLYEQYFGPGTRLTVT.

The DNA of the CDR3 is TGTGCCAGCAGCGCCCAGGGAAGCTACACCTTC. Its protein is CASSAQGSYTF. The chain uses TRBV9 and TRBJ1-2, with D maybe TRBD1 (5 bases). V was shortened by 3 bases and J by 9 bases, with 9 bases between the two germline ends. The CDR3 totals 11 residues. Germline V lookup: CDR1 SGDLS, CDR2 YYNGEE.

The rearrangement joins TRBV14 to TRBJ2-7; 11 bases are a match to TRBD1. The CDR3 consists of 13 residues. V shed 5 bases, J shed 9 bases, and the junction held 6 bases outside the gene matches. The germline V gene has CDR1 SGHDN and CDR2 FVKESK. The CDR3 nucleotides read TGTGCCAGCAGCGCCGGGACAGGGGGGGTGCAGTACTTC. Protein sequence: CASSAGTGGVQYF.